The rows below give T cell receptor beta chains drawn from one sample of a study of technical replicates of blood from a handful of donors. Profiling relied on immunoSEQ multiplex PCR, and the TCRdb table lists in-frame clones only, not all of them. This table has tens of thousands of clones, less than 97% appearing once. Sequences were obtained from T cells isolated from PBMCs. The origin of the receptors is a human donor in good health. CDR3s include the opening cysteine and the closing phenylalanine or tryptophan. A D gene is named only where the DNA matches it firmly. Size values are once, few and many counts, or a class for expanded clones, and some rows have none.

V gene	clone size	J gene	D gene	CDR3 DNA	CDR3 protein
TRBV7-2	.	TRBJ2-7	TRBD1	TGTGCCAGCAGCCTATCAGCGACAGGGCTCTCCTACGAGCAGTACTTC	CASSLSATGLSYEQYF
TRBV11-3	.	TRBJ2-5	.	TGTGCCAGCAGCTCAGGACGGGAGCCAAACCAAGAGACCCAGTACTTC	CASSSGREPNQETQYF
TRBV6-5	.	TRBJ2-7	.	TGTGCCAGCAGTTACTCGGCCCAGAAACCCTACGAGCAGTACTTC	CASSYSAQKPYEQYF
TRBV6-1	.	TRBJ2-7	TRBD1	TGTGCCAGCAGCTGGACAGGGGTCTACGAGCAGTACTTC	CASSWTGVYEQYF
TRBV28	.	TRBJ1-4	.	TGTGCCAGCAGGGGGGGGCGGGAAAAACTGTTTTTT	CASRGGREKLFF
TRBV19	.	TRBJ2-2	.	TGTGCCAGTCAACCGGGACTTAACACCGGGGAGCTGTTTTTT	CASQPGLNTGELFF
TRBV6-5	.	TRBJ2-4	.	TGTGCCAGTTATCCACACGCCTTAGCCAAAAACATTCAGTACTTC	CASYPHALAKNIQYF
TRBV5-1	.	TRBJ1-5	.	TGCGCCAGCAGCTTGGTCGGCGGAGGTGATCAGCCCCAGCATTTT	CASSLVGGGDQPQHF
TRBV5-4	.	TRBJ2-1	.	TGTGCCAGCAGCTTTCTAGGGAGTGAGCAGTTCTTC	CASSFLGSEQFF
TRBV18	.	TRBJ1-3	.	TGTGCCAGCTCACCTATGGACAGTAGGCCTGGAAACACCATATATTTT	CASSPMDSRPGNTIYF
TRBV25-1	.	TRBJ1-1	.	TGTGCCAGCAGTGATACTAGATGGAACACTGAAGCTTTCTTT	CASSDTRWNTEAFF
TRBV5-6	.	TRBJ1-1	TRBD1	TGTGCCAGCAGCTTGGTACCGGGGACAGGGGTCACTGAAGCTTTCTTT	CASSLVPGTGVTEAFF
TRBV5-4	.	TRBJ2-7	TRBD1	TGTGCCAGCAGCTTGGAACAGGGGTCATCCTACGAGCAGTACTTC	CASSLEQGSSYEQYF
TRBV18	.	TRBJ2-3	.	TGTGCCAGCTCACTGGGGACAGCGGGTAGCGGCACAGATACGCAGTATTTT	CASSLGTAGSGTDTQYF
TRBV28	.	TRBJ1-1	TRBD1	TGTGCCAGCAGGCGAGGGACAGGGAGCCTCGGCACTGAAGCTTTCTTT	CASRRGTGSLGTEAFF
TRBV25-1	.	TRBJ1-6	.	TGTGCCAGCAGCGCCGCTGATAGTAGCTCCTATAATTCACCCCTCCACTTT	CASSAADSSSYNSPLHF
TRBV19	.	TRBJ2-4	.	TGTGCCAGTAGTCCCCTTGGGAGCGGGAAAAACATTCAGTACTTC	CASSPLGSGKNIQYF
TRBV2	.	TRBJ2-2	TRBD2	TGTGCCAGCAGTGAATCAAGCGGGGGCACAACCGGGGAGCTGTTTTTT	CASSESSGGTTGELFF
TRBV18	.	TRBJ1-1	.	TGTGCCAGCTCACCAATTGTTGGGGGGGCTTTCTTT	CASSPIVGGAFF
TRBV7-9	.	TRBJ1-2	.	TGTGCCAGCAGCTACCGGGACAATGGCTACACCTTC	CASSYRDNGYTF
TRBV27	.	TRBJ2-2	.	TGTGCCAGCAGGAGACCTAGGGTGGGGCCGAACACCGGGGAGCTGTTTTTT	CASRRPRVGPNTGELFF
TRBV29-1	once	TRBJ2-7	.	TGCAGCGTCGTATGGGGAGGAGCGTCCTACGAGCAGTACTTC	CSVVWGGASYEQYF
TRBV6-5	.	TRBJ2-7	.	TGTGCCAGCATGGCAAGCTCCTACGAGCAGTACTTC	CASMASSYEQYF
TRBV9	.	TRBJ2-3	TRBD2	TGTGCCAGCAGCCCGCGGGGGGGACCCTTAGTGACAGATACGCAGTATTTT	CASSPRGGPLVTDTQYF
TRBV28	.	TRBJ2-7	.	TGTGCCAGCAGGATGGGGGGTTGGGAGCAGTACTTC	CASRMGGWEQYF
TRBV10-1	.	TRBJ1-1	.	TGCGCCAGCAGTCGGTGGTTTGACACTGAAGCTTTCTTT	CASSRWFDTEAFF
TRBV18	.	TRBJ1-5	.	TGTGCCAGCTCACCACCGGGTTTAGGAGACCTTAATCAGCCCCAGCATTTT	CASSPPGLGDLNQPQHF
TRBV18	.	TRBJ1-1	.	TGTGCCAGCTCAGCCGGACAGTTCTCTGAAGCTTTCTTT	CASSAGQFSEAFF
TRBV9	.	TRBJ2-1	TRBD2	TGTGCCAGCAGCCCCAGCGGGAGAAATGAGCAGTTCTTC	CASSPSGRNEQFF
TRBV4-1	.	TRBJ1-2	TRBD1	TGCGCCAGCAGCCCGCGACAGGGGGAGTACTATGGCTACACCTTC	CASSPRQGEYYGYTF
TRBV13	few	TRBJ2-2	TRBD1	TGTGCCAGCAGCATTACCGGGACAGGGAACACCGGGGAGCTGTTTTTT	CASSITGTGNTGELFF
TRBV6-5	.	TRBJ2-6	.	TGTGCCAGCACAACCGTCGGTAGTAGGGCCAACGTCCTGACTTTC	CASTTVGSRANVLTF
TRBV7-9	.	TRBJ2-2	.	TGTGCCAGCAGCCTCAACACCGGGGAGCTGTTTTTT	CASSLNTGELFF
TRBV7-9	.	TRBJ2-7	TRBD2	TGTGCCAGCAGCTTAGGCGGGGGGCCAGGGTACGAGCAGTACTTC	CASSLGGGPGYEQYF
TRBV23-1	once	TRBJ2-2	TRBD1	TGCGCCAGCGCGCGAAAGACAGGGTCGAACACCGGGGAGCTGTTTTTT	CASARKTGSNTGELFF
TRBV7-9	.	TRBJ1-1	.	TGTGCCAGCAGCCCGACGGGGAGGAGACGTACGGCTTTCTTT	CASSPTGRRRTAFF
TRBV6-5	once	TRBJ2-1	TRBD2	TGTGCCAGCAGTTCCCCTAGCGGGAGGGCCTACAATGAGCAGTTCTTC	CASSSPSGRAYNEQFF
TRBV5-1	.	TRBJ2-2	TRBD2	TGCGCCAGCAGCGGACTAGCGGGAGAGGCCGGGGAGCTGTTTTTT	CASSGLAGEAGELFF
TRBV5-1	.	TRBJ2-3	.	TGCGCCAGCAGGGAGGTCGGGCTGGCGATGGATACGCAGTATTTT	CASREVGLAMDTQYF
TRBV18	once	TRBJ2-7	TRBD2	TGTGCCAGCTCGCCGCCGGGACTAGCGGCCTACGAGCAGTACTTC	CASSPPGLAAYEQYF
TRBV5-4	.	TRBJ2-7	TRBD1	TGTGCCAGCAGCGCGGACAGGGTGAGCTCCTACGAGCAGTACTTC	CASSADRVSSYEQYF
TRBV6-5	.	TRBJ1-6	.	TGTGCCGCGGCGACCCTGAATTCACCCCTCCACTTT	CAAATLNSPLHF
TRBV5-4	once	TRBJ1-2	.	TGTGCCAGCAGCTTGGGCTCGGCGGGTGGGATCTATGGCTACACCTTC	CASSLGSAGGIYGYTF
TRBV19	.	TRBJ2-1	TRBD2	TGTGCCAGTACAATGGGAGGGCAAGGTTACAATGAGCAGTTCTTC	CASTMGGQGYNEQFF
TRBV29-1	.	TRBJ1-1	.	TGCAGCGTCCGGAGGGGGGGCTCTGGTGAAGCTTTCTTT	CSVRRGGSGEAFF
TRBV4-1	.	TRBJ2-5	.	TGCGCCAGCAGCCAAGGTATCTTGGCAGAGACCCAGTACTTC	CASSQGILAETQYF
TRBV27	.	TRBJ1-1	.	TGTGCCAGCAGTTTACGAGCGACGAACACTGAAGCTTTCTTT	CASSLRATNTEAFF
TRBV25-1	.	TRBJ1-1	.	TGTGCCAGCAGTCCCCAGGGGAATTGGGGAATGAACACTGAAGCTTTCTTT	CASSPQGNWGMNTEAFF
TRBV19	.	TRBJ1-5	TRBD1	TGTGCCAGTAGTGGGACAGGGGGATCTCAGCCCCAGCATTTT	CASSGTGGSQPQHF